The 3 T cell receptor beta chains below were found in one sample sequenced in a study of T cells in Graves' hyperthyroidism and ophthalmopathy. Authors of the study amplified TCR beta CDR3 regions from RNA transcripts. An initial round of RT-PCR targeting the TCR CDR3 relied on the HTBI primer set. Each CDR3 protein gets one entry after TCRdb re-called the multiplex PCR reads with MiXCR. The sample includes about 600,000 distinct CDR3 sequences, 13% to 15% of them seen just once. The sample was blood. The receptors shown here come from a woman in her late teens or twenties with Graves' ophthalmopathy.

About this clonotype itself: A much larger clone lies a single base off, so this may be a read error. The chain employs TRBV19 and TRBJ2-1; D may match TRBD1 or TRBD2 (5 bases each). From germline, CDR1 is LNHDA and CDR2 SQIVND (reference sequence). This CDR3 is 16 amino acids long. The DNA of the CDR3 is TGTGCCAGTAGTACGGGGACCTCGAGCTCCCACAATGAGCAGTTCTTC. This sequence encodes CASSTGTSSSHNEQFF.

This clonotype was seen repeatedly, ten times or more. V gene TRBV11-1 combines with J gene TRBJ1-2; 10 bases fit TRBD1. Germline assignment: CDR1 SGHAT and CDR2 FQDESV (reference sequence). The V segment lost 1 base and the J segment 2 bases; nucleotides outside the gene matches: 4. The CDR3 extends over 16 amino acids. The CDR3 is CASSLEPGQGNYGYTF. The CDR3, as DNA: TGTGCCAGCAGCTTAGAACCGGGACAGGGGAACTATGGCTACACCTTC.

This clonotype was observed a handful of times. This sequence joins TRBV20-1 and TRBJ2-1; 11 bases map to TRBD2. Per the germline V gene, CDR1 is DFQATT and CDR2 is SNEGSKA (reference sequence). Losses at the gene ends were 0 bases for V and 8 bases for J; bases not matched to a gene: 12. CDR3 length: 17 amino acids. As DNA, the CDR3 is TGCAGTGCTAGAGATCCACTGACTAGCGGGACTCACTATGAGCAGTTCTTC. It encodes CSARDPLTSGTHYEQFF.